The clone carrying this TCR beta chain occurred once. Per the germline V gene, CDR1 is MGHDK and CDR2 is SYGVNS. Trimming cost V 1 base and J 3 bases; bases outside gene matches: 3. This CDR3 contains 15 residues. This entry comes from a study of shared clonotypes between healthy human individuals. Overall study context: Every donor yielded three CD4 naive, three CD4 memory, two CD8 naive and one CD8 memory plate.

Sequencing used immunoSEQ multiplex PCR; TCRdb keeps in-frame clones, though not all of them. The sample lists about 2.2 million clones; just under 95% were seen once. In the naive CD8 group, cells lacked CD45RO and were positively selected for CCR7, so terminally differentiated effector memory CD45RA+ cells were left out. The rearrangement joins TRBV25-1 to TRBJ1-2, with 9 bases aligning to TRBD1. The sample consisted of naive CD8+ T cells from PBMCs. The TCR was taken from a man aged 18 to 30 in good health. Some clones in this sample may be carry-over from other donors' samples. CDR3 residues: CASSESDRGDYGYTF. The CDR3 DNA follows: TGTGCCAGCAGTGAATCGGACAGGGGTGACTATGGCTACACCTTC.